These T cell receptor beta chains were read from a single sample in a study of human T cells and chemical hapten exposure. TCRdb reprocessed the RACE reads with MiXCR, giving one entry per CDR3 protein. Here the sample spans around 100,000 distinct CDR3 sequences, 11% being singletons. Sample: whole blood, taken in connection with sensitization to the hapten diphenylcyclopropenone (DPC). The receptors come from a woman between 40 and 50 years old with alopecia areata. Some clones in this sample may be carry-over from other donors' samples. The CDR3 runs from the conserved cysteine through the conserved F or W. Each record gives: clone size, D gene, V gene, J gene, CDR3 protein, CDR3 DNA. The D gene is left open where the match is weak. Not all rows give a size; the values are once, few, many and, for expanded clones, a class.

>many|NA|TRBV10-2|TRBJ1-1
CASSDYTEAFF
TGCGCCAGCAGTGACTACACTGAAGCTTTCTTT
>NA|NA|TRBV6-2/TRBV6-3|TRBJ2-5
CASREDSQETQYF
TGTGCCAGCAGGGAGGACAGTCAAGAGACCCAGTACTTC
>NA|TRBD1|TRBV9|TRBJ2-7
CASSVGLHGTGDYEQYF
TGTGCCAGCAGCGTAGGTCTCCATGGGACAGGCGATTACGAGCAGTACTTC
>few|NA|TRBV7-2|TRBJ2-3
CASSTPPTDTQYF
TGTGCCAGCAGCACCCCCCCCACAGATACGCAGTATTTT
>NA|NA|TRBV7-2|TRBJ1-1
CASSFQQGEAFF
TGTGCCAGCAGCTTCCAACAGGGTGAAGCTTTCTTT
>few|NA|TRBV2|TRBJ1-3
CASTLTGLTGGNTIYF
TGTGCCAGCACCTTGACAGGTTTAACCGGAGGAAACACCATATATTTT
>NA|TRBD2|TRBV7-3|TRBJ2-5
CASSSPPGGGETQYF
TGTGCCAGCAGCTCCCCACCGGGAGGGGGAGAGACCCAGTACTTC
>NA|TRBD1|TRBV28|TRBJ2-5
CASRYSQGQETQYF
TGTGCCAGCAGGTACTCACAGGGGCAAGAGACCCAGTACTTC
>many|NA|TRBV30|TRBJ1-4
CAWSMGIANEKLFF
TGTGCCTGGAGTATGGGAATAGCTAATGAAAAACTGTTTTTT
>few|NA|TRBV12-3/TRBV12-4|TRBJ2-5
CASSQTATLIGETQYF
TGTGCCAGCAGTCAGACAGCTACCTTAATCGGAGAGACCCAGTACTTC
>many|NA|TRBV6-1|TRBJ1-1
CASSEARWTEAFF
TGTGCCAGCAGTGAAGCCCGCTGGACTGAAGCTTTCTTT